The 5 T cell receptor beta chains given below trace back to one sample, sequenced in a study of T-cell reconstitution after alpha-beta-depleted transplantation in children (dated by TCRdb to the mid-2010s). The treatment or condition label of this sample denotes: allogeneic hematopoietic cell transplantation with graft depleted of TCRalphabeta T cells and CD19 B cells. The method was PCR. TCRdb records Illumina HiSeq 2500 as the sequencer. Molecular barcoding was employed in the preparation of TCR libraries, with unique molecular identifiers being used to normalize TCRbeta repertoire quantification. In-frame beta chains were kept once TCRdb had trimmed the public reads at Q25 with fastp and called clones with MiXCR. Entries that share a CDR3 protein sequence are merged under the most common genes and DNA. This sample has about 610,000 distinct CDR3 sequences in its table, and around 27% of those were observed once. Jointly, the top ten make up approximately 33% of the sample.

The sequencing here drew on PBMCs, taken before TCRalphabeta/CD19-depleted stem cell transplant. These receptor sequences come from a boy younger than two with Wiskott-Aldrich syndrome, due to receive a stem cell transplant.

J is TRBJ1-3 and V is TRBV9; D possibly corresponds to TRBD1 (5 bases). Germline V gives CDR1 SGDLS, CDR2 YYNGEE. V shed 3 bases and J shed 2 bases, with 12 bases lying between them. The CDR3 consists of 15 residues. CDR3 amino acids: CASSELGTTGNTIYF. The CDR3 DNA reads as TGTGCCAGCAGCGAGTTGGGGACGACTGGAAACACCATATATTTT. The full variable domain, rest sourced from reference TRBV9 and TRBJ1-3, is DSGVTQTPKHLITATGQRVTLRCSPRSGDLSVYWYQQSLDQGLQFLIQYYNGEERAKGNILERFSAQQFPDLHSELNLSSLELGDSALYFCASSELGTTGNTIYFGEGSWLTVV.

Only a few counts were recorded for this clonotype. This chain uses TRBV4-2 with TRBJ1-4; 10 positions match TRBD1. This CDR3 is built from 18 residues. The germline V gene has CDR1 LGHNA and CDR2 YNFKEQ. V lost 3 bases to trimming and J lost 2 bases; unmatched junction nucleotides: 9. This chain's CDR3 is CASSQGQGISPTNEKLFF. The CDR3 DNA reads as TGTGCCAGCAGCCAGGGACAGGGGATCTCGCCGACTAATGAAAAACTGTTTTTT.

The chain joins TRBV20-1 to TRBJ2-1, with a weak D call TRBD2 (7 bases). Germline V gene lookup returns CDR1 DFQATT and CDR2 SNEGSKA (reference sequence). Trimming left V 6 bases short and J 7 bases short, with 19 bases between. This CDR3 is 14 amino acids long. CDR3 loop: CSAQRGGVKNEQFF. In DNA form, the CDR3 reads TGCAGTGCCCAACGCGGGGGCGTTAAAAATGAGCAGTTCTTC.

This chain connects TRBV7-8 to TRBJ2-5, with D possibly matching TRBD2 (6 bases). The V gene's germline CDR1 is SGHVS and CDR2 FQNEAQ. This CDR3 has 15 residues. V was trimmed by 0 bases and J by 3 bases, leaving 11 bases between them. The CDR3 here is CASSLAGLIKETQYF. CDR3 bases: TGTGCCAGCAGCTTAGCGGGACTGATAAAAGAGACCCAGTACTTC.

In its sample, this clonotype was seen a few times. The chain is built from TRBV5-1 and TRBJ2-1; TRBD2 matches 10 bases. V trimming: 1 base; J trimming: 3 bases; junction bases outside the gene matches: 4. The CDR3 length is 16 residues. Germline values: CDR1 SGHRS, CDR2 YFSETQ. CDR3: CASSLQAGGYYNEQFF. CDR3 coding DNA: TGCGCCAGCAGCTTGCAAGCGGGAGGGTACTACAATGAGCAGTTCTTC.